This T cell receptor (beta chain) was profiled in a study of T cell responses to AZD1222 COVID-19 vaccine. With respect to this clone: The antigen remains unidentified.

Profiled with immunoSEQ multiplex PCR; TCRdb holds only in-frame clones, not every one. The sample lists about 85,000 clones; roughly 85% were seen once. Findings and limits, study-wide: It should be noted that donors were predominantly white British and more often female, and clonal diversity was possibly underestimated. Spike-specific TCR breadth rose after two AZD1222 doses, and depth rose as well. Of spike-specific TCRs, nearly half reportedly target regions left unmutated in variants. Regions 160-218 and 743-854 held dominance among vaccine-associated CD4 TCRs, which spanned spike.

Between the trimmed V and J ends, which lost 7 bases and 5 bases, there was a span of 14 bases. The CDR3 spans 13 residues. Germline assignment: CDR1 MNHEY and CDR2 SVGAGI. The starting material was peripheral blood, obtained on day 0 of AZD1222 vaccination. This TCR came from an adult in good health. The V call is TRBV6-5, the J call TRBJ1-1, with a tentative D call TRBD1 (5 bases). CDR3 bases: TGTGCCAGCACCCCCGGGACGGCTACTGAAGCTTTCTTT. Protein sequence: CASTPGTATEAFF.